This passage covers 6 T cell receptor beta chains from one sample sequenced in a study of shared clonotypes between healthy human individuals. The naive CD8 population came from CD45RO-negative cells selected for CCR7, without terminally differentiated effector memory CD45RA+ cells. Profiling relied on immunoSEQ multiplex PCR, and the TCRdb table lists in-frame clones only, not all of them. In the table there are some 2.1 million clones, about 94% of which are singletons. Sequencing was done on a sample of naive CD8+ T cells sorted from blood. Receptors were obtained from a man aged 18 to 35 in good health.

Worth noting for this clone: Other DNA sequences of this sample code for an identical CDR3. This sequence joins TRBV6-1 and TRBJ2-2; D is unclear. V lost 2 bases and J 3 bases, leaving 4 bases between the germline ends. The CDR3 runs 13 residues. Germline V gene lookup returns CDR1 MNHNS and CDR2 SASEGT. As DNA, the CDR3 is TGTGCCAGCAGTGAATACGACACCGGGGAGCTGTTTTTT. It is translated as CASSEYDTGELFF.

The V call is TRBV6-6, the J call TRBJ2-2; TRBD1 agrees at 9 bases. The J segment lost 8 bases and the V segment lost 5 bases, leaving 3 bases of the junction unmatched. The germline V gene encodes CDR1 MNHNY and CDR2 SVGAGI (reference sequence). The length of the CDR3 is 13 residues. The CDR3 sequence: CASSGTGWGELFF. The CDR3 DNA sequence: TGTGCCAGCAGTGGGACAGGGTGGGGGGAGCTGTTTTTT.

V is TRBV5-6 and J is TRBJ2-5; D is ambiguous. The germline CDR1 and CDR2 sequences are SGHDT and YYEEEE. The CDR3 is 16 amino acids. Between the trimmed V and J ends, which lost 0 bases and 2 bases, there was a span of 14 bases. The CDR3 DNA follows: TGTGCCAGCAGCTTGGTTGTTGTGGGGAATCAAGAGACCCAGTACTTC. Its translation is CASSLVVVGNQETQYF.

The chain joins TRBV7-2 to TRBJ2-1, with D perhaps TRBD1 (5 bases). The V and J ends lost 5 bases and 2 bases respectively, with 16 bases between them. The CDR3 is 16 residues long. Germline CDR1 SGHTA, CDR2 FQGNSA. CDR3 region: CASSVTDFSPYNEQFF. CDR3 nucleotides: TGTGCCAGCAGCGTGACAGATTTTAGCCCCTACAATGAGCAGTTCTTC.

The V call is TRBV7-9, the J call TRBJ2-6; TRBD1 or TRBD2 may be the D gene (5 bases each). CDR3 length equals 13 residues. Germline values: CDR1 SEHNR, CDR2 FQNEAQ (reference sequence). V was cut by 5 bases and J by 3 bases, with 5 bases left in between. CDR3: CASSGGGANVLTF. The CDR3 region has the DNA TGTGCCAGCAGCGGGGGTGGGGCCAACGTCCTGACTTTC.

The chain employs TRBV4-1 and TRBJ1-4; TRBD1 matches 7 bases. The V and J ends lost 8 bases and 7 bases, in that order; junction bases with no gene match: 10. The germline gives CDR1 MGHRA, CDR2 YSYEKL. The CDR3 runs 14 residues. The CDR3 spells CASEVTGLGEKLFF. Here the CDR3 DNA reads TGCGCCAGCGAGGTGACAGGGCTGGGTGAAAAACTGTTTTTT.